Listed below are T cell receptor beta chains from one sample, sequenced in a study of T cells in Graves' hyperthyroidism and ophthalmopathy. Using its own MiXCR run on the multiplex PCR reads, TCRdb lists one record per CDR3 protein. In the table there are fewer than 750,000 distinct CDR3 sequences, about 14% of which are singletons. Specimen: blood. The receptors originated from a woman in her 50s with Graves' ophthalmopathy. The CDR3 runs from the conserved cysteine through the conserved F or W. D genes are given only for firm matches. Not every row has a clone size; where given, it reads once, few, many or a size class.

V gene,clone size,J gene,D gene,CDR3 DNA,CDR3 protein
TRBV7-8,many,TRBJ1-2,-,TGTGCCAGCAGCCCAGGAGCTAACTATGGCTACACCTTC,CASSPGANYGYTF
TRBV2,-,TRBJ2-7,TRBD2,TGTGCCAGCAGTATTAGCGGGAGGGCCCCCTACGAGCAGTACTTC,CASSISGRAPYEQYF
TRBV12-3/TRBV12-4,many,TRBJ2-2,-,TGTGCCAGCAGTTTCCTCGCGGACACCGGGGAGCTGTTTTTT,CASSFLADTGELFF
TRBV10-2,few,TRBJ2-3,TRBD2,TGCGCCAGCCTCGGACTAGGCGGCACAGATACGCAGTATTTT,CASLGLGGTDTQYF
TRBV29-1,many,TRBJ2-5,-,TGCAGCGGTGCCCAGGGGCAAGAGACCCAGTACTTC,CSGAQGQETQYF
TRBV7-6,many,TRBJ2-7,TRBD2,TGTGCCAGCAGCTTATCCCGCGCCGGGGGGGAGCAGTACTTC,CASSLSRAGGEQYF
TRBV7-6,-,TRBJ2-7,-,TGTGCCAGCAGCTTAGCTCGGGGAATGAGCTACGAGCAGTACTTC,CASSLARGMSYEQYF
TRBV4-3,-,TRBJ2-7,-,TGCGCCAGCAGCCAAGATTTGAAGCACTGCGAGCAGTACTTC,CASSQDLKHCEQYF
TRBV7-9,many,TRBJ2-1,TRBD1,TGTGCCAGCAGCCGAACAGGGGGCGTTTATAATGAGCAGTTCTTC,CASSRTGGVYNEQFF
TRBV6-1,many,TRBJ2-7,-,TGTGCCAGCACCAACCAACGGACAGATGGGAAATACGAGCAGTACTTC,CASTNQRTDGKYEQYF
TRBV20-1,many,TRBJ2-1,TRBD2,TGCAGTGCTAGAGCCAATAGCGGGAGTTCTATTAATGAGCAGTTCTTC,CSARANSGSSINEQFF
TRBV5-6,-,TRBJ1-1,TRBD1,TGTGCCAGCAGCTGGGGACAGGGGGGTGGTGGCACTGAAGCTTTCTTT,CASSWGQGGGGTEAFF
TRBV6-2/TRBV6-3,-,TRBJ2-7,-,TGTGCCAGCAGTTATACGGGACTGGGATCGGGAGAGCAGTACTTC,CASSYTGLGSGEQYF
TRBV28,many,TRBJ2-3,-,TGTGCCAGCAGTTGGAAGAGTTGGATCACAGATACGCAGTATTTT,CASSWKSWITDTQYF
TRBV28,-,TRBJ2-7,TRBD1,TGTGCCAGCAGTTTATGGTCGCTAGGACAGGGGGTGTACGAGCAGTACTTC,CASSLWSLGQGVYEQYF
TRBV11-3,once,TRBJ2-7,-,TGTGCCAGCAGCCCGGGGGGACACTCCTACGAGCAGTACTTC,CASSPGGHSYEQYF
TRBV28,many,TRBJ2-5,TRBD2,TGTGCCAGCAGTTTCCTAGCGGGAACCCACGCGGGGGAGACCCAGTACTTC,CASSFLAGTHAGETQYF
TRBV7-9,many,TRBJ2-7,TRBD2,TGTGCCAGCAGCTCTAGCGGGAGGCCTTTCGAGCAGTACTTC,CASSSSGRPFEQYF
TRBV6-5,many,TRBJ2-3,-,TGTGCCAGCAGTTACGGACTACGCACAGATACGCAGTATTTT,CASSYGLRTDTQYF
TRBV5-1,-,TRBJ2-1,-,TGCGCCAGCAGCTCCCGGGTGGTAGGGGGGGGTTCTAATGAGCAGTTCTTC,CASSSRVVGGGSNEQFF
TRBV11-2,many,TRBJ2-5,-,TGTGCCAGCAGCTTAGGTTCAGGGTATGAGACCCAGTACTTC,CASSLGSGYETQYF
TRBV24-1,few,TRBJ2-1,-,TGTGCCACCAGTGACCACACTAGGTACAATGAGCAGTTCTTC,CATSDHTRYNEQFF
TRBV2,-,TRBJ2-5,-,TGTGCCAGCAGTGAAGATCTTGGGGAGACCCAGTACTTC,CASSEDLGETQYF
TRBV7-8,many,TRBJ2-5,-,TGTGCCAGCAGCTTAGGGACGCTGGGGGTTGAGACCCAGTACTTC,CASSLGTLGVETQYF
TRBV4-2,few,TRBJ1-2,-,TGTGCCAGCAGCCAGGAACCGGACGACCTACGTGGCTACACCTTC,CASSQEPDDLRGYTF
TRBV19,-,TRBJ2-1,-,TGTGCCAGTAGTAAACTAGGAGTCGGCAATGAGCAGTTCTTC,CASSKLGVGNEQFF
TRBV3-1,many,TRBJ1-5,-,TGTGCCAGCAGCCAAGCAGGGGAGCACCAGCCCCAGCATTTT,CASSQAGEHQPQHF
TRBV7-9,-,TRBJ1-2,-,TGTGCCAGCAGCACCGGGACATACTATGGCTACACCTTC,CASSTGTYYGYTF
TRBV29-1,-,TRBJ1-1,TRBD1,TGCAGCGTCCAGACAGGGATGAACACTGAAGCTTTCTTT,CSVQTGMNTEAFF
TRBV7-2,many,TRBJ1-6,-,TGTGCCAGCAGCGTCGGGACCTTCCGGAGGGGATCAAATAATTCACCCCTCCACTTT,CASSVGTFRRGSNNSPLHF
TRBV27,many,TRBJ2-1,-,TGTGCCAGCACCTTATCCCCCCCCACCACCTACAATGAGCAGTTCTTC,CASTLSPPTTYNEQFF
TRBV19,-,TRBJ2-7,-,TGTGCCAGTAGTAGAGCCGCCAGCTCCTACGAGCAGTACTTC,CASSRAASSYEQYF
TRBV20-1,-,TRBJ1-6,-,TGCAGTGCTAGCAGGGTGGGGGGCTCCTATAATTCACCCCTCCACTTT,CSASRVGGSYNSPLHF
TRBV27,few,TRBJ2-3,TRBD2,TGTGCCAGCAAGAGGACTAGCGGGAGCCCCACAGATACGCAGTATTTT,CASKRTSGSPTDTQYF
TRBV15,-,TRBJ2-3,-,TGTGCCACCAAATTGGCAGTATACGATACGCAGTATTTT,CATKLAVYDTQYF
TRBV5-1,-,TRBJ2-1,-,TGCGCCAGCAGCCGTGGAGTAGCGACCCTAAATGAGCAGTTCTTC,CASSRGVATLNEQFF
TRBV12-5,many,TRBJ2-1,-,TGTGCTAGTGGATCAGCGGGTGAGCAGTTCTTC,CASGSAGEQFF
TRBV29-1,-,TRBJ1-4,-,TGCGGCGTTGAAGGACAGAAACCAAATGAAAAACTGTTTTTT,CGVEGQKPNEKLFF
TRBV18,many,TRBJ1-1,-,TGTGCCAGCTCACCATCCGGGACGTCAAAGAACACTGAAGCTTTCTTT,CASSPSGTSKNTEAFF
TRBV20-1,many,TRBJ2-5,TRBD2,TGCAGTGCTGCGGCTAGCGGGAGAGGGGAGACCCAGTACTTC,CSAAASGRGETQYF